The 9 T cell receptor beta chains reported below all come from one sample, sequenced in a study of T-cell reconstitution after alpha-beta-depleted transplantation in children. For TCRbeta, the library was prepared with unique molecular identifiers. Each CDR3 protein gets one entry after TCRdb re-called the PCR reads with MiXCR. The sample has 98,000 or so distinct CDR3 sequences; roughly 6.1% are singletons. The source was PBMCs, mostly from graft donor cells, collected 360 days after TCRalphabeta/CD19-depleted stem cell transplant. These receptors were taken from a male patient aged 2-15 years who had a stem cell transplant for acute lymphoblastic leukemia, so the T cells may come from the graft donor.

In the case of this clonotype: This clone may be a read error of a much larger clone one base away. V and J are TRBV10-3 and TRBJ1-5; perhaps D is TRBD1 or TRBD2 (5 bases each). With the DNA end fitting TRBJ2-3 better, the J assignment may be wrong. The CDR3 covers 14 residues. Germline V CDR1 and CDR2: ENHRY, SYGVKD. CDR3 sequence (DNA): TGTGCCATCAGTGAGGAGGGGAGCAATCAGCCCCAGTATTTT. This gives the protein CAISEEGSNQPQYF.

This clonotype was recorded at least ten times. This chain joins TRBV4-3 and TRBJ2-7; TRBD2 matches 8 bases. Trimming cost V 0 bases and J 6 bases; bases outside gene matches: 4. CDR3 length equals 14 residues. Germline lookup yields CDR1 LGHNA and CDR2 YSLEER. CDR3 sequence: CASSQDGTRAEQYF. CDR3 bases: TGCGCCAGCAGCCAAGATGGGACTAGAGCCGAGCAGTACTTC.

This clonotype was seen a handful of times. This chain joins TRBV7-9 and TRBJ2-7; 7 bases match TRBD2. The CDR3 has 16 residues. V shed 5 bases, J shed 6 bases, and the junction held 16 bases outside the gene matches. Germline lookup yields CDR1 SEHNR and CDR2 FQNEAQ (reference sequence). CDR3 protein: CASSALGRSPGGEQYF. DNA for the CDR3: TGTGCCAGCAGCGCCCTAGGACGGTCTCCGGGGGGCGAGCAGTACTTC.

The table lists this clonotype with many counts. The chain carries TRBV12-3 or TRBV12-4 and TRBJ2-1; D is undetermined. The CDR3 consists of 13 residues. Trimming pared 7 bases from V and 0 bases from J, leaving 7 bases between. This chain's CDR3 is CASMLYSYNEQFF. The DNA for the CDR3 is TGTGCCAGCATGTTATACTCCTACAATGAGCAGTTCTTC.

This clonotype was seen a few times. The chain combines TRBV18 with TRBJ2-3; a possible D gene is TRBD2 (5 bases). The CDR3 sequence is 16 residues long. Germline CDR1 is KGHSH and CDR2 is LQKENI. The V gene lost 6 bases and the J gene lost 5 bases, with 21 bases spanning the gap. The CDR3 sequence: CASSHEPGSQVDTQYF. CDR3 DNA sequence: TGTGCCAGCTCGCATGAACCGGGATCGCAGGTAGATACGCAGTATTTT.

This clonotype showed up many times. This chain connects TRBV5-1 to TRBJ2-1, with 9 bases identical to TRBD1. Germline V CDR1 and CDR2: SGHRS, YFSETQ. Trimming took 0 bases from V and 5 from J; bases not matched to a gene: 9. The CDR3 is 17 residues long. The CDR3 is CASSLAKTGGIHNEQFF. The CDR3 DNA follows: TGCGCCAGCAGCTTGGCCAAGACAGGGGGTATACACAATGAGCAGTTCTTC.

This clonotype was recorded a few times. This chain connects TRBV2 to TRBJ2-1; a possible D gene is TRBD2 (6 bases). The V gene lost 3 bases and the J gene lost 0 bases, with 6 bases spanning the gap. In germline, CDR1 is SNHLY, CDR2 FYNNEI. The length of the CDR3 is 14 residues. This CDR3 is CASSEEGSYNEQFF. The CDR3 nucleotides are TGTGCCAGCAGTGAGGAGGGCTCCTACAATGAGCAGTTCTTC.

This clonotype was seen a handful of times. The chain couples TRBV12-5 to TRBJ1-1; D gene uncertain. Trimming removed 2 bases at V and 4 bases at J, with 2 bases between. Germline CDR1 is LGHNT and CDR2 is FRNRAP. The CDR3 length is 11 residues. CDR3 loop: CASGLSTEAFF. In DNA, the CDR3 is TGTGCTAGTGGTTTGAGCACTGAAGCTTTCTTT. Full variable domain (remainder filled in from reference TRBV12-5 and TRBJ1-1): DARVTQTPRHKVTEMGQEVTMRCQPILGHNTVFWYRQTMMQGLELLAYFRNRAPLDDSGMPKDRFSAEMPDATLATLKIQPSEPRDSAVYFCASGLSTEAFFGQGTRLTVV.

This clonotype was recorded a few times. The gene calls are TRBV6-2 or TRBV6-3 and TRBJ2-7, with D unresolved. Trimming removed 2 bases at V and 3 bases at J, with 5 bases between. The CDR3 is 12 amino acids. Germline CDR1 is MNHEY and CDR2 is SVGEGT. The CDR3 reads CASSYPFYEQYF. The DNA of the CDR3 is TGTGCCAGCAGTTACCCTTTCTACGAGCAGTACTTC.